The T cell receptor (beta chain) under discussion was sequenced for a study of cytomegalovirus exposure and HLA in healthy donors. Libraries were prepared by immunoSEQ multiplex PCR; TCRdb keeps only in-frame clonotypes and omits some of them. The sample comprises 97,000 or so clones, around 88% of which are singletons, and roughly 3.8% rests with the top ten. The CDR3 totals 14 residues. Germline loops: CDR1 SNHLY, CDR2 FYNNEI. The V gene lost 0 bases and the J gene lost 0 bases, with 5 bases spanning the gap. This receptor was taken from a woman in her twenties or thirties in good health and CMV-seronegative. The sequencing input was PBMCs. This chain uses TRBV2 with TRBJ1-1; D not resolved. The CDR3 reads CASSEALMNTEAFF. CDR3 DNA sequence: TGTGCCAGCAGTGAAGCACTTATGAACACTGAAGCTTTCTTT.